This T cell receptor beta chain was recorded in a study of shared clonotypes between healthy human individuals. Unsorted samples, those not sorted, used 75 million to 90 million PBMCs for genomic DNA. Profiling relied on immunoSEQ multiplex PCR, and the TCRdb table lists in-frame clones only, not all of them. The profile shows fewer than 500,000 clones, 75% to 80% of them singletons. The source material was PBMCs. The TCR sequence derives from a woman aged 40 to 49 in good health. Some clones in this sample may be carry-over from other donors' samples.

DNA of the CDR3: TGCGCCAGCAGCCCCCAGGAAAACATTCAGTACTTC. Its protein is CASSPQENIQYF. The rearrangement uses TRBV5-1 and TRBJ2-4; the D is unclear. CDR1 is SGHRS and CDR2 is YFSETQ in the germline V gene. The CDR3 covers 12 residues. The ends were cut back, 4 bases at V and 5 bases at J, with 7 bases in the middle.